The clone carrying this T cell receptor beta chain was detected a few times. Its antigen is still unknown. The CDR3 contains 14 residues. CDR1 and CDR2 (germline): MGHDK, SYGVNS. After removal of 4 bases from V and 6 bases from J, the junction contained 9 bases not matched to a gene. The sample's time point: patch test 1, 2 weeks after DPC sensitization. Treatment denoted: therapeutic diphenylcyclopropenone sensitization with weekly scalp DPC. The data belong to a study of human T cells and chemical hapten exposure. As for the study in general: Sensitizing treatment utilized 2% DPC over a roughly 2 cm by roughly 2 cm portion of upper inner arm skin. TCR yields per sample varied mostly from small pooled library volume differences. General observations from the study: Unchanged with DPC sensitization were TCRs above 1 in 1000 frequency.

Each CDR3 protein is one row after TCRdb ran MiXCR on the RACE reads. The sample consists of 70,000 to 80,000 distinct CDR3 sequences, around 30% of them appearing once. This sequence was found in a man aged 35 to 55 with alopecia areata. Some clones in this sample may be carry-over from other donors' samples. V gene TRBV25-1 combines with J gene TRBJ2-7; 7 nucleotides match TRBD1. This material consisted of whole blood, taken in connection with sensitization to the hapten diphenylcyclopropenone (DPC). This chain's CDR3 is CASSGSTTGSEQYF. In nucleotides, the CDR3 is TGTGCCAGCAGTGGGTCGACGACAGGGAGCGAGCAGTACTTC.